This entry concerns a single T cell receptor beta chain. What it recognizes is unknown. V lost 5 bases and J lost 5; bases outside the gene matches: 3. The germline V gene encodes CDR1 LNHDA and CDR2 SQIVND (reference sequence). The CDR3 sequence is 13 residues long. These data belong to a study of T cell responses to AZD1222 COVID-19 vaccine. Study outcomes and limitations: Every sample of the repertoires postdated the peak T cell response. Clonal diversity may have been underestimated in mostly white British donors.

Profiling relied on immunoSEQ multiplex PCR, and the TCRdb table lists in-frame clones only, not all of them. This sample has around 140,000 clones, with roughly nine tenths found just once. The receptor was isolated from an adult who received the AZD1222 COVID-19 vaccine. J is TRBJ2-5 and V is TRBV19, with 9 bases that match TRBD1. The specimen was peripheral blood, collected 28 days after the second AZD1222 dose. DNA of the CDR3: TGTGCCAGTAGTTTGACAGGGGGTGAGACCCAGTACTTC. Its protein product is CASSLTGGETQYF.